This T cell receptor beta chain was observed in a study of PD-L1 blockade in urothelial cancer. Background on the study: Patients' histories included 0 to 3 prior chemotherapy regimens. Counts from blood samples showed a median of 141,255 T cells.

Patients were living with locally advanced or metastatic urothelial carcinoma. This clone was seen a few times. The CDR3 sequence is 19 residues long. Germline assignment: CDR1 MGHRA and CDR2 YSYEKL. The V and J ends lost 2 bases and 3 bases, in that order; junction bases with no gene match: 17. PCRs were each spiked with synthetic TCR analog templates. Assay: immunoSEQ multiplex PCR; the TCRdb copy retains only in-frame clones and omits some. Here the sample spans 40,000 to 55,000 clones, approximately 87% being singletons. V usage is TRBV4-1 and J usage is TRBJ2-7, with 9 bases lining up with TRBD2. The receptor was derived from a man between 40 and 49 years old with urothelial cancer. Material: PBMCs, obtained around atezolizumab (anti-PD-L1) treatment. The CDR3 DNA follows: TGCGCCAGCAGCCAACTGTTTACGATTGCCGCGGGGGGGAACTACGAGCAGTACTTC. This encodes CASSQLFTIAAGGNYEQYF.